The rows below give T cell receptor beta chains drawn from one sample of a study of T cell repertoires in cytomegalovirus infection. Their recognized antigens are unknown. One entry per CDR3 protein results from TCRdb running MiXCR on the reads. The table shows approximately 770,000 distinct CDR3 sequences, with 25% to 35% occurring only once. This specimen consisted of cultured CD8+ T cells from PBMCs, obtained from culture after CMV antigen stimulation. The source of these receptors is a human donor in good health (CMV status not recorded). Some clones in this sample may be carry-over from other donors' samples. The CDR3 runs from the conserved cysteine through the conserved F or W. The order of the fields is J gene, D gene, V gene, clone size, CDR3 length, CDR3 protein, CDR3 DNA. D genes are given only for firm matches. A clone size is listed for some rows: how often the clone was seen (once, few, many), or a class if it is expanded.

J gene: TRBJ1-2; D gene: TRBD1; V gene: TRBV7-9; clone size: once; CDR3 length: 13; CDR3 protein: CASSFRDRQGYTF; CDR3 DNA: TGTGCCAGCAGCTTCCGGGACAGGCAGGGCTACACCTTC
J gene: TRBJ1-4; D gene: TRBD1; V gene: TRBV7-8; clone size: many; CDR3 length: 17; CDR3 protein: CASSSKTGEVLNEKLFF; CDR3 DNA: TGTGCCAGCAGCTCTAAGACAGGGGAAGTACTAAATGAAAAACTGTTTTTT
J gene: TRBJ1-5; D gene: -; V gene: TRBV7-6; clone size: -; CDR3 length: 14; CDR3 protein: CASSLEGGPQPQHF; CDR3 DNA: TGTGCCAGCAGCCTAGAGGGGGGGCCTCAGCCCCAGCATTTT
J gene: TRBJ1-2; D gene: -; V gene: TRBV29-1; clone size: few; CDR3 length: 20; CDR3 protein: CSVEDFLRVGDPTANYGYTF; CDR3 DNA: TGCAGCGTTGAAGATTTTTTAAGGGTGGGAGACCCTACGGCTAACTATGGCTACACCTTC
J gene: TRBJ2-2; D gene: -; V gene: TRBV29-1; clone size: -; CDR3 length: 13; CDR3 protein: CSVEDLGNGELFF; CDR3 DNA: TGCAGCGTTGAAGATCTCGGGAACGGGGAGCTGTTTTTT
J gene: TRBJ2-1; D gene: -; V gene: TRBV6-5; clone size: few; CDR3 length: 16; CDR3 protein: CASSYSASGPPLEQFF; CDR3 DNA: TGTGCCAGCAGTTACTCAGCCAGCGGACCTCCCCTCGAGCAGTTCTTC
J gene: TRBJ1-3; D gene: -; V gene: TRBV11-1; clone size: few; CDR3 length: 15; CDR3 protein: CASSFRDTAGNTIYF; CDR3 DNA: TGTGCCAGCAGCTTTCGGGACACGGCTGGAAACACCATATATTTT
J gene: TRBJ2-5; D gene: TRBD2; V gene: TRBV5-4; clone size: -; CDR3 length: 18; CDR3 protein: CASSLGTSGGGTQETQYF; CDR3 DNA: TGTGCCAGCAGCCTCGGGACTAGCGGGGGGGGAACTCAAGAGACCCAGTACTTC
J gene: TRBJ2-5; D gene: TRBD1; V gene: TRBV11-3; clone size: few; CDR3 length: 14; CDR3 protein: CASSLDRGSETQYF; CDR3 DNA: TGTGCCAGCAGCTTGGACAGGGGTTCGGAGACCCAGTACTTC
J gene: TRBJ2-5; D gene: TRBD2; V gene: TRBV19; clone size: -; CDR3 length: 18; CDR3 protein: CASSSIFSPGLAGETQYF; CDR3 DNA: TGTGCCAGTAGTTCTATTTTCTCTCCGGGACTAGCGGGGGAGACCCAGTACTTC
J gene: TRBJ2-3; D gene: TRBD2; V gene: TRBV7-8; clone size: few; CDR3 length: 17; CDR3 protein: CASSLSGGLSSTDTQYF; CDR3 DNA: TGTGCCAGCAGCCTATCCGGGGGGTTGTCTAGCACAGATACGCAGTATTTT
J gene: TRBJ2-1; D gene: TRBD2; V gene: TRBV7-9; clone size: -; CDR3 length: 16; CDR3 protein: CASSFSGGGIYNEQFF; CDR3 DNA: TGTGCCAGCAGCTTTTCCGGGGGGGGTATATACAATGAGCAGTTCTTC
J gene: TRBJ2-7; D gene: TRBD1; V gene: TRBV7-6; clone size: many; CDR3 length: 16; CDR3 protein: CASSLTPGQGTYEQYF; CDR3 DNA: TGTGCCAGCAGCTTAACACCGGGACAGGGTACCTACGAGCAGTACTTC
J gene: TRBJ2-7; D gene: -; V gene: TRBV12-5; clone size: few; CDR3 length: 16; CDR3 protein: CASGLNLGTGPYEQYF; CDR3 DNA: TGTGCTAGTGGCCTAAACCTCGGGACGGGCCCCTACGAGCAGTACTTC
J gene: TRBJ1-4; D gene: -; V gene: TRBV7-6; clone size: -; CDR3 length: 15; CDR3 protein: CASSLEGLNNEKLFF; CDR3 DNA: TGTGCCAGCAGCTTAGAGGGACTCAATAATGAAAAACTGTTTTTT
J gene: TRBJ2-3; D gene: -; V gene: TRBV29-1; clone size: -; CDR3 length: 12; CDR3 protein: CNVPWGTDTQYF; CDR3 DNA: TGCAACGTCCCGTGGGGCACAGATACGCAGTATTTT